These 25 T cell receptor beta chains share one sample of origin, sequenced in a study of blood T cell repertoires in COVID-19. Clones were sequenced by immunoSEQ multiplex PCR, and TCRdb holds only the in-frame ones, with some missing. The repertoire holds 450,000 or so clones, with around 90% as singletons. Sequenced: peripheral blood. Source of these receptors: a man younger than 35 with COVID-19, enrolled during active disease.

The genes are TRBV27 and TRBJ1-6, with D perhaps matching TRBD1 (6 bases). CDR1 MNHEY and CDR2 SMNVEV come from the germline V gene (reference sequence). The CDR3 contains 14 residues. Deletions cut 2 bases from V and 10 bases from J, with 12 bases between. The CDR3 loop is CASSLRGAESPLHF. CDR3 sequence (DNA): TGTGCCAGCAGTTTACGGGGGGCTGAATCACCCCTCCACTTT.

This clone was seen more than once but under ten times. The genes are TRBV2 and TRBJ2-2, with 9 positions matching TRBD1. This CDR3 contains 15 residues. The germline V gene has CDR1 SNHLY and CDR2 FYNNEI. V lost 9 bases, J lost 4 bases, and 9 bases stayed unmatched. The CDR3 sequence is CASIQGADVTGELFF. CDR3 nucleotides: TGTGCCAGTATACAGGGGGCAGACGTCACCGGGGAGCTGTTTTTT.

V usage is TRBV2 and J usage is TRBJ1-1, with D maybe TRBD1 (6 bases). CDR3 length equals 18 residues. CDR1 SNHLY and CDR2 FYNNEI come from the germline V gene. The V end was cut by 6 bases, the J end by 6 bases, with 29 bases between. CDR3 sequence reads: CASSAKGAGVEKDAEAFF. The CDR3 bases are TGTGCCAGCAGCGCAAAGGGCGCAGGGGTGGAGAAAGACGCTGAAGCTTTCTTT.

The V and J genes are TRBV5-4 and TRBJ2-7; D may be TRBD1 (6 bases). CDR1 and CDR2 (germline): SGHNT, YYREEE (reference sequence). The ends were cut back, 0 bases at V and 3 bases at J, with 13 bases in the middle. The CDR3 is 15 amino acids. The CDR3 bases are TGTGCCAGCAGCTTGGGGTCAGGGGCAAGCTACGAGCAGTACTTC. Translating gives CASSLGSGASYEQYF.

The J gene is TRBJ2-3, the V gene TRBV10-2; D is perhaps TRBD1 (6 bases). Trimming stripped 3 bases from V and 6 bases from J, with 16 bases between. CDR1 and CDR2 (germline): WSHSY, SAAADI. CDR3 length equals 15 residues. CDR3 sequence (DNA): TGCGCCAGCAGTGATGGGCTGAGAACAGGGGATACGCAGTATTTT. It translates to CASSDGLRTGDTQYF.

The chain is built from TRBV20-1 and TRBJ2-1; D is perhaps TRBD2 (7 bases). The CDR3 has 14 amino acids. Trimming left V 3 bases short and J 7 bases short, with 16 bases between. CDR1 is DFQATT, CDR2 SNEGSKA, per germline (reference sequence). The chain's CDR3 is CSASSGGRKNEQFF. The CDR3 coding sequence is TGCAGTGCTAGTTCCGGGGGGCGGAAGAATGAGCAGTTCTTC.

The chain carries TRBV11-1 and TRBJ2-7, with 8 positions matching TRBD2. J lost 6 bases, V lost 5 bases, and 6 bases had no gene match. CDR3 length: 13 amino acids. Germline V gives CDR1 SGHAT, CDR2 FQDESV (reference sequence). The CDR3 region is CASSHPAGGEQYF. DNA for the CDR3: TGTGCCAGCAGCCACCCCGCGGGGGGCGAGCAGTACTTC.

The chain joins TRBV4-1 to TRBJ2-7; TRBD2 might be the D (6 bases). The V end lost 0 bases, the J end lost 2 bases, and 11 bases lay between the germline ends. Germline CDR1 reads MGHRA; CDR2 reads YSYEKL. The CDR3 contains 15 residues. The DNA of the CDR3 is TGCGCCAGCAGCCAAGACGCGGGGTTCCCCTACGAGCAGTACTTC. Protein product: CASSQDAGFPYEQYF.

The chain employs TRBV7-9 and TRBJ1-5; 10 bases map to TRBD1. This CDR3 spans 15 amino acids. V was pared by 4 bases and J by 6 bases, with 6 bases of the junction left unmatched. CDR1 SEHNR and CDR2 FQNEAQ come from the germline V gene (reference sequence). CDR3 nucleotide sequence: TGTGCCAGCAGCTACGACAGGGGGCCCCCTCAGCCCCAGCATTTT. Its protein is CASSYDRGPPQPQHF.

The chain uses TRBV6-5 and TRBJ1-4, with 8 bases that match TRBD1. V lost 0 bases to trimming and J lost 5 bases; unmatched junction nucleotides: 2. The CDR3 extends over 15 amino acids. The germline V gene has CDR1 MNHEY and CDR2 SVGAGI. The CDR3 is CASSYSGTGNEKLFF. CDR3 bases: TGTGCCAGCAGTTACTCCGGGACAGGAAATGAAAAACTGTTTTTT.

This clone was detected once. The CDR3 nucleotides read TGTGCCAGTAGCCGGGACAGGAAAGAGACCCAGTACTTC. This codes for CASSRDRKETQYF. The chain uses TRBV19 and TRBJ2-5; 8 bases agree with TRBD1. CDR1 and CDR2 from the germline V gene are LNHDA and SQIVND (reference sequence). V was pared by 6 bases and J by 3 bases, with 3 bases of the junction left unmatched. The CDR3 contains 13 residues.

Note on this clone: The same CDR3 can be traced to other DNA sequences in this sample. This rearrangement joins TRBV2 to TRBJ1-2; 8 bases align to TRBD1. The CDR3 has 14 amino acids. V lost 4 bases to trimming and J lost 3 bases; unmatched junction nucleotides: 4. Germline CDR1 is SNHLY and CDR2 is FYNNEI. The CDR3 here is CASSAGQGDYGYTF. The CDR3 DNA sequence: TGTGCCAGCAGTGCCGGACAGGGAGACTATGGCTACACCTTC.

This chain connects TRBV7-9 to TRBJ2-5; no reliable D call. The V end lost 4 bases, the J end lost 2 bases, and 11 bases lay between the germline ends. The germline CDR1 and CDR2 sequences are SEHNR and FQNEAQ (reference sequence). The CDR3 loop spans 14 amino acids. The CDR3 DNA is TGTGCCAGCAGCTCTTCGGTGACACAAGAGACCCAGTACTTC. Protein: CASSSSVTQETQYF.

The gene calls are TRBV5-4 and TRBJ2-7; possibly TRBD1 for D (5 bases). Trimming removed 2 bases from V and 0 bases from J, with 9 bases in between. The CDR3 contains 14 residues. CDR1 is SGHNT and CDR2 is YYREEE in the germline V gene (reference sequence). The CDR3 region has the DNA TGTGCCAGCAGCTTCACACAGGACTCCTACGAGCAGTACTTC. It translates to CASSFTQDSYEQYF.

The chain links TRBV15 to TRBJ1-5; 8 positions agree with TRBD1. The CDR3 sequence is 14 residues long. After removal of 5 bases from V and 5 bases from J, the junction contained 5 bases not matched to a gene. Germline V gives CDR1 LNHNV, CDR2 YYDKDF (reference sequence). CDR3 nucleotide sequence: TGTGCCACCAGCGTAAGACAGGGGTATCAGCCCCAGCATTTT. Translating gives CATSVRQGYQPQHF.

The V and J genes are TRBV5-6 and TRBJ2-7; 10 bases are a match to TRBD2. This CDR3 comprises 16 residues. Germline CDR1 is SGHDT and CDR2 is YYEEEE. V lost 6 bases, J lost 1 base, and 10 bases stayed unmatched. CDR3 nucleotide sequence: TGTGCCAGCAACGTCGACGGGACTAGCGCGTCCTACGAGCAGTACTTC. This sequence encodes CASNVDGTSASYEQYF.

The DNA of the CDR3 is TGCGCCAGCAGCTTGCGACTTACCACAGATACGCAGTATTTT. Translated, it gives CASSLRLTTDTQYF. V and J are TRBV5-1 and TRBJ2-3; D is undetermined. This CDR3 has 14 amino acids. Germline V lookup: CDR1 SGHRS, CDR2 YFSETQ. Trimming stripped 1 base from V and 2 bases from J, with 8 bases between.

Concerning this clone: Other DNA variants within this sample encode the same CDR3. This chain joins TRBV5-4 and TRBJ2-7, with TRBD1 as a possible D gene (5 bases). Germline CDR1 SGHNT, CDR2 YYREEE (reference sequence). This CDR3 comprises 14 residues. Trimming shortened V by 0 bases and J by 0 bases, and 7 bases separated the two germline ends. In DNA form, the CDR3 reads TGTGCCAGCAGCTTGGGCCAGGGCTCCTACGAGCAGTACTTC. Translated: CASSLGQGSYEQYF.

The chain recombines TRBV28 with TRBJ2-3; maybe TRBD1 (7 bases). V lost 3 bases and J lost 8, with 9 bases in between. The germline CDR1 and CDR2 sequences are MDHEN and SYDVKM. CDR3 size: 12 residues. The CDR3 loop reads CASSFQGGTQYF. The DNA for the CDR3 is TGTGCCAGCAGTTTTCAGGGGGGTACGCAGTATTTT. The variable domain in full, completed from reference TRBV28 and TRBJ2-3, reads DVKVTQSSRYLVKRTGEKVFLECVQDMDHENMFWYRQDPGLGLRLIYFSYDVKMKEKGDIPEGYSVSREKKERFSLILESASTNQTSMYLCASSFQGGTQYFGPGTRLTVL.

The chain uses TRBV15 and TRBJ1-5; D perhaps matches TRBD1 (5 bases). Trimming pared 3 bases from V and 4 bases from J, leaving 13 bases between. This CDR3 is 15 amino acids long. The germline V gene encodes CDR1 LNHNV and CDR2 YYDKDF (reference sequence). The CDR3 spells CATSSADGGNQPQHF. CDR3 in DNA: TGTGCCACCAGCAGTGCCGATGGGGGGAATCAGCCCCAGCATTTT.

The chain is built from TRBV6-5 and TRBJ1-2, with TRBD1 matching over 9 bases. J was trimmed by 1 base and V by 6 bases; bases with no gene match: 3. The germline CDR1 and CDR2 sequences are MNHEY and SVGAGI. CDR3 length equals 14 residues. In DNA form, the CDR3 reads TGTGCCAGCAGGGGGACAGGGTTTAACTATGGCTACACCTTC. Protein: CASRGTGFNYGYTF.

The rearrangement uses TRBV5-5 and TRBJ2-1; D possibly corresponds to TRBD2 (6 bases). The CDR3 contains 15 residues. V lost 4 bases and J lost 7, with 18 bases in between. Germline-derived CDR1 and CDR2 are SGHKS and YYEKEE (reference sequence). Here the CDR3 reads CASSSTSRLGNEQFF. In DNA, the CDR3 is TGTGCCAGCAGCAGTACTAGCCGGCTAGGAAATGAGCAGTTCTTC. Filled out from reference TRBV5-5 and TRBJ2-1, the complete variable domain reads DAGVTQSPTHLIKTRGQQVTLRCSPISGHKSVSWYQQVLGQGPQFIFQYYEKEERGRGNFPDRFSARQFPNYSSELNVNALLLGDSALYLCASSSTSRLGNEQFFGPGTRLTVL.

This chain's CDR3 is CASSIGARGPDTQYF. In DNA form, the CDR3 reads TGTGCCAGTAGTATTGGCGCGAGAGGGCCAGATACGCAGTATTTT. The rearrangement links TRBV19 to TRBJ2-3, with D possibly matching TRBD2 (5 bases). This CDR3 is 15 amino acids long. Germline V lookup: CDR1 LNHDA, CDR2 SQIVND (reference sequence). V gave up 3 bases and J gave up 4 bases, with 14 bases separating them.

Concerning this clone itself: Other DNA sequences of this sample code for an identical CDR3. The CDR3: CASSLEGAGANVLTF. For the CDR3, the DNA is TGCGCCAGCAGCTTGGAAGGGGCTGGGGCCAACGTCCTGACTTTC. The chain is built from TRBV5-1 and TRBJ2-6; TRBD1 might be the D (5 bases). Germline lookup yields CDR1 SGHRS and CDR2 YFSETQ. The CDR3 spans 15 residues. The ends were cut back, 0 bases at V and 2 bases at J, with 6 bases in the middle.

This rearrangement joins TRBV11-3 to TRBJ2-2; 8 bases line up with TRBD2. Germline assignment: CDR1 SGHNT and CDR2 YENEEA. This CDR3 spans 14 amino acids. V was clipped by 4 bases and J by 5 bases; unmatched bases: 3. This chain's CDR3 is CASSSPGGTGELFF. The CDR3 bases are TGTGCCAGCAGCTCACCGGGGGGGACCGGGGAGCTGTTTTTT.